This T cell receptor (beta chain) was documented in a study of response to subunit inactivated influenza vaccine. The study, taken as a whole, reports: Authors suggested each seasonal flu vaccination may recruit only limited numbers of new T cells.

TCRdb independently ran MiXCR on the RT-PCR reads; one entry per CDR3 protein. This table has about 170,000 distinct CDR3 sequences, roughly 12% appearing once. Germline CDR1 is DFQATT and CDR2 is SNEGSKA (reference sequence). The CDR3 loop spans 17 amino acids. Losses at the gene ends were 0 bases for V and 1 base for J; bases not matched to a gene: 5. This clonotype was seen more than once but under ten times. The antigen remains unidentified. The same data also contributed to another study, on T cells expressing NK-cell markers. That paper adds: Generation of TCR beta cDNA was performed by 5'RACE template switching incorporating UMIs. The sequencing cohort of eight donors included seven HCMV-seropositive individuals and one seronegative individual. As a fraction of CD8+ T cells, dominant NKG2C+ clonotypes reached roughly 1.0-7.5% in more than five donors. Whether expanded NKG2C+ T cell clones were HCMV specific stayed uncertain.

The chain carries TRBV20-1 and TRBJ2-7, with 14 bases fitting TRBD2. The TCR sequence derives from a man between 50 and 59 years old who received an inactivated influenza vaccine. The source material was CD8+ T cells sorted from PBMCs, sampled roughly 12 days after vaccination. The CDR3 reads CSARDMGLAGDSYEQYF. The DNA for the CDR3 is TGCAGTGCTAGAGACATGGGACTAGCGGGGGATTCCTACGAGCAGTACTTC.